What follows are 15 T cell receptor beta chains derived from one specimen sequenced in a study of CD8+ T cells in alopecia areata. Sequencing relied on a cDNA template that was reverse transcribed from extracted RNA. Libraries were prepared by immunoSEQ multiplex PCR; TCRdb keeps only in-frame clonotypes and omits some of them. Among 75,000 to 100,000 clones, roughly 41% were seen once, and the ten largest hold around 1.4%. Sequenced input: CD4+ T cells sorted from blood. The source is a human donor with alopecia areata.

This chain uses TRBV30 with TRBJ1-4; 7 bases fit TRBD1. Germline CDR1 and CDR2: GTSNPN and SVGIG (reference sequence). The CDR3 loop spans 11 amino acids. J was trimmed by 17 bases and V by 8 bases; bases with no gene match: 14. CDR3 coding DNA: TGTGCCCTAGCGATAGGGACAGCAGAATTTTTT. Encoded protein: CALAIGTAEFF. The full variable domain, in which reference TRBV30 and TRBJ1-4 provide the parts outside the CDR3, is SQTIHQWPATLVQPVGSPLSLECTVEGTSNPNLYWYRQAAGRGLQLLFYSVGIGQISSEVPQNLSASRPQDRQFILSSKKLLLSDSGFYLCALAIGTAEFFGSGTQLSVL.

This chain links TRBV6-6 with TRBJ1-1; D call uncertain. Germline-derived CDR1 and CDR2 are MNHNY and SVGAGI (reference sequence). This CDR3 spans 15 amino acids. The V gene lost 6 bases and the J gene lost 0 bases, with 14 bases spanning the gap. CDR3 protein: CASSPVGSLNTEAFF. In DNA form, the CDR3 reads TGTGCCAGCAGCCCCGTCGGAAGTTTGAACACTGAAGCTTTCTTT.

V is TRBV27 and J is TRBJ2-2; TRBD1 is a possible D gene (6 bases). Between the trimmed V and J ends, which lost 7 bases and 6 bases, there was a span of 15 bases. The germline CDR1 and CDR2 sequences are MNHEY and SMNVEV (reference sequence). This CDR3 region has 14 residues. CDR3 sequence reads: CASTHTGKAGELFF. CDR3 nucleotides: TGTGCCAGCACCCATACAGGGAAAGCCGGGGAGCTGTTTTTT.

This clone was counted a few times. The V call is TRBV29-1, the J call TRBJ2-7; D is unresolved. V lost 5 bases, J lost 1 base, and 9 bases lay in between. The CDR3 is 12 residues long. Germline V CDR1 and CDR2: SQVTM, ANQGSEA. This CDR3 is CSVRELSYEQYF. The CDR3 DNA sequence: TGCAGCGTTCGAGAGTTATCCTACGAGCAGTACTTC.

The sample holds a few counts of this clone. The chain carries TRBV19 and TRBJ1-2; 8 bases agree with TRBD1. The germline V gene encodes CDR1 LNHDA and CDR2 SQIVND (reference sequence). V was pared by 6 bases and J by 4 bases, with 1 base of the junction left unmatched. The CDR3 is 12 amino acids. DNA of the CDR3: TGTGCCAGTAGCACAGGGGGCTATGGCTACACCTTC. It specifies CASSTGGYGYTF.

This clone has a handful of counts. The J gene is TRBJ1-1, the V gene TRBV29-1; TRBD1 agrees at 10 bases. Per germline, CDR1 SQVTM and CDR2 ANQGSEA. CDR3 length equals 13 residues. The ends lost 7 bases at V and 5 bases at J; junction bases unmatched: 7. This CDR3 is CSGDRGLGTEAFF. CDR3 nucleotide sequence: TGCAGCGGCGACAGGGGGCTCGGGACTGAAGCTTTCTTT.

The V and J genes are TRBV2 and TRBJ1-5; D remains unclear. This CDR3 region has 14 residues. The germline V and J ends were trimmed by 7 bases and 11 bases, with 21 bases remaining between them. Germline lookup yields CDR1 SNHLY and CDR2 FYNNEI. CDR3 amino acids: CASTGEGRVESQHF. CDR3 nucleotide sequence: TGTGCCAGCACCGGGGAGGGTCGGGTTGAGTCCCAGCATTTT.

A few counts support this clone. The gene calls are TRBV7-2 and TRBJ2-5, with TRBD1 matching 9 bases. J lost 5 bases, V lost 7 bases, and 8 bases had no gene match. Per germline, CDR1 SGHTA and CDR2 FQGNSA. This CDR3 is built from 14 residues. The CDR3 DNA sequence: TGTGCCAGCATCGACAGGGGGGGGATGGAGACCCAGTACTTC. This encodes CASIDRGGMETQYF.

The rearrangement uses TRBV29-1 and TRBJ2-7; maybe TRBD2 (6 bases). The germline gives CDR1 SQVTM, CDR2 ANQGSEA. The CDR3 has 16 amino acids. The V end was cut by 3 bases, the J end by 6 bases, with 24 bases between. In DNA form, the CDR3 reads TGCAGCGTTGAGGAGGGGCCGGCAGGGCCTTTAGGCGAGCAGTACTTC. Translated, it gives CSVEEGPAGPLGEQYF.

The rearrangement joins TRBV30 to TRBJ2-7; D is possibly TRBD2 (5 bases). CDR3 length: 15 amino acids. Looked up from germline, CDR1 is GTSNPN and CDR2 is SVGIG (reference sequence). The V and J ends lost 2 bases and 6 bases respectively, with 20 bases between them. The DNA of the CDR3 is TGTGCCTGGAGTCGCCGCCGGGATAAGCCGTCCGAGCAGTACTTC. Translating gives CAWSRRRDKPSEQYF.

This clone turned up a few times. The V gene is TRBV5-6, the J gene TRBJ2-5, with D uncertain. V was shortened by 5 bases and J by 1 base, with 9 bases between the two germline ends. The CDR3 is 13 amino acids. Germline CDR1 reads SGHDT; CDR2 reads YYEEEE. CDR3 sequence: CASRRVGQETQYF. In DNA form, the CDR3 reads TGTGCCAGCAGACGGGTCGGCCAAGAGACCCAGTACTTC.

This chain uses TRBV1 with TRBJ2-5; the listed D gene, TRBD2, was not tested against the DNA. TRBV1 is termed a pseudogene. The CDR3 covers 14 residues. The CDR3, as DNA: TGCACCAGCAGCCGGGAGCCCGGGACTCATACCCAGTACTTC. Amino acids: CTSSREPGTHTQYF.

V and J are TRBV29-1 and TRBJ1-3; 8 bases line up with TRBD1. CDR3 length: 14 amino acids. Germline values: CDR1 SQVTM, CDR2 ANQGSEA. Trimming took 7 bases from V and 8 from J; bases not matched to a gene: 13. In DNA form, the CDR3 reads TGCAGCGCCCGTTTTGGACAGGGAGGGCACACCATATATTTT. Its translation is CSARFGQGGHTIYF. The whole variable domain, filled in from reference TRBV29-1 and TRBJ1-3, reads SAVISQKPSRDICQRGTSLTIQCQVDSQVTMMFWYRQQPGQSLTLIATANQGSEATYESGFVIDKFPISRPNLTFSTLTVSNMSPEDSSIYLCSARFGQGGHTIYFGEGSWLTVV.

This chain links TRBV28 with TRBJ1-6; D remains ambiguous. Germline loops: CDR1 MDHEN, CDR2 SYDVKM. Trimming stripped 8 bases from V and 9 bases from J, with 14 bases between. This CDR3 spans 13 amino acids. The CDR3 coding sequence is TGTGCCAGCGTATCGGGGAGGCGTTCACCCCTCCACTTT. Translating gives CASVSGRRSPLHF.

The chain recombines TRBV29-1 with TRBJ2-5, with D tentatively TRBD2 (6 bases). Germline CDR1 reads SQVTM; CDR2 reads ANQGSEA. This CDR3 contains 10 residues. Deletions cut 6 bases from V and 5 bases from J, with 7 bases between. The CDR3 loop is CSVGRETQYF. The CDR3 coding sequence is TGCAGCGTGGGGAGGGAGACCCAGTACTTC. The full variable domain, rest sourced from reference TRBV29-1 and TRBJ2-5, is SAVISQKPSRDICQRGTSLTIQCQVDSQVTMMFWYRQQPGQSLTLIATANQGSEATYESGFVIDKFPISRPNLTFSTLTVSNMSPEDSSIYLCSVGRETQYFGPGTRLLVL.